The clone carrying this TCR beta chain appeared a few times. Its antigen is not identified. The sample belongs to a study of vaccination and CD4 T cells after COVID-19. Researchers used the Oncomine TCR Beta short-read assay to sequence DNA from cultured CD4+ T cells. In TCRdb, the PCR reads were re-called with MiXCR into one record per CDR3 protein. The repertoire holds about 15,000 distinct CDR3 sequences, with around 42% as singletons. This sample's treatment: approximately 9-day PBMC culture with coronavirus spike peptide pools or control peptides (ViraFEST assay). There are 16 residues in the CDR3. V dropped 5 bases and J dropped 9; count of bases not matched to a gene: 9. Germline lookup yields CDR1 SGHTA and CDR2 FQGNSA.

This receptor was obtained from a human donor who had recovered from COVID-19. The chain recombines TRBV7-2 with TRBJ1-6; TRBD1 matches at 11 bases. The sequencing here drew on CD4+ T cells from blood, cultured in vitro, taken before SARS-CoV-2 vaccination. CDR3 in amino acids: CASSPRGGQGVSPLHF. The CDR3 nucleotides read TGTGCCAGCAGCCCCCGGGGGGGACAGGGGGTTTCACCCCTCCACTTT.